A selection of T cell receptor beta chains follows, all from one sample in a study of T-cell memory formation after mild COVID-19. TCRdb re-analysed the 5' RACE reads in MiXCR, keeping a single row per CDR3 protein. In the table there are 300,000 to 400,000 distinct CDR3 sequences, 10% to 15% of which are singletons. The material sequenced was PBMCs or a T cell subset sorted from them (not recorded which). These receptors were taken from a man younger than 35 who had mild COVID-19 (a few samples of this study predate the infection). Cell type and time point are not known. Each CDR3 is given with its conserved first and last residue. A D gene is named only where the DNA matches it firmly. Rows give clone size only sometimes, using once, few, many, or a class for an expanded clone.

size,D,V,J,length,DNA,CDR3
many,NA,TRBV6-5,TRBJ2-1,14,TGTGCCAGCAGTTACTCGACGACCGGGGGTGAGCAGTTCTTC,CASSYSTTGGEQFF
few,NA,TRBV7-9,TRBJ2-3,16,TGTGCCAGCAGCCGGAGGGACGGACTTTACACAGATACGCAGTATTTT,CASSRRDGLYTDTQYF
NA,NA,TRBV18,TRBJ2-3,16,TGTGCCAGCCCCCCCCCGGGGGACAGACTCACAGATACGCAGTATTTT,CASPPPGDRLTDTQYF
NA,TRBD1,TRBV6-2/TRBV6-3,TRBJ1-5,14,TGTGCCAGCGCCGGACAGGGAAATAATCAGCCCCAGCATTTT,CASAGQGNNQPQHF
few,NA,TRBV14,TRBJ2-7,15,TGTGCCAGCAGCCAAGGACCCGGATACTCCTACGAGCAGTACTTC,CASSQGPGYSYEQYF
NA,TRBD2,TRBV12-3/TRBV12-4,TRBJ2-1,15,TGTGCCAGCAGTTTCCGGCTAGCGGGATACAATGAGCAGTTCTTC,CASSFRLAGYNEQFF
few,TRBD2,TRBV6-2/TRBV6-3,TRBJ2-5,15,TGTGCCAGCAGTTTAAAGCGGGGGTTCCAAGAGACCCAGTACTTC,CASSLKRGFQETQYF
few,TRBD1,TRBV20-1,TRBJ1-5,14,TGCAGTGCGGAACGGACAGGGTTCGGTCAGCCCCAGCATTTT,CSAERTGFGQPQHF
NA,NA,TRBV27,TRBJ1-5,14,TGTGCCAGCAGTTTCTCGGACAGAATCCAGCCCCAGCATTTT,CASSFSDRIQPQHF
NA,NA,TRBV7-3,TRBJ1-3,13,TGTGCCAGCAGCTTATGGACGGAAAACACCATATATTTT,CASSLWTENTIYF
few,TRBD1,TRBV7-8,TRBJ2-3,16,TGTGCCAGCAGTAAGAGCCGGGACAGACCCACAGATACGCAGTATTTT,CASSKSRDRPTDTQYF
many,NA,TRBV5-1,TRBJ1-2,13,TGCGCCAGCAGCTTGGGACAGGACTATGGCTACACCTTC,CASSLGQDYGYTF
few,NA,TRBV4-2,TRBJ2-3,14,TGTGCCAGCAGCCAGTGGACTGGGACATATACGCAGTATTTT,CASSQWTGTYTQYF
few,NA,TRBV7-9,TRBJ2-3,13,TGTGCCAGCAGACCTACTGGGGGGGATACGCAGTATTTT,CASRPTGGDTQYF
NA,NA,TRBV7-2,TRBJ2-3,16,TGTGCCAGCAGCTTAATGGGGGCGGGACACACAGATACGCAGTATTTT,CASSLMGAGHTDTQYF
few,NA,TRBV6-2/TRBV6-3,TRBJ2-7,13,TGTGCCAGCAGTCCAGGGGACATCTACGAGCAGTACTTC,CASSPGDIYEQYF
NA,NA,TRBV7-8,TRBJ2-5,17,TGTGCCAGCAGCTTAGAATCCGGGACGCAAGGGAGGGAGACCCAGTACTTC,CASSLESGTQGRETQYF
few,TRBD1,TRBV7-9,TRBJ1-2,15,TGTGCCAGCAGCTCCCTAGGACAGGGAAACTATGGCTACACCTTC,CASSSLGQGNYGYTF
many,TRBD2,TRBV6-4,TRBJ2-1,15,TGTGCCAGCAGTGACACTAGCGGCTCCTACAATGAGCAGTTCTTC,CASSDTSGSYNEQFF
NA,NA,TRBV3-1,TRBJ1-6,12,TGTGCCAGCAGCGGTCTGAGATCACCCCTCCACTTT,CASSGLRSPLHF
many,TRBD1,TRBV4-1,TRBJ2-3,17,TGCGCCAGCAGCCAGGAAAGACAGGGGCCTAACACAGATACGCAGTATTTT,CASSQERQGPNTDTQYF
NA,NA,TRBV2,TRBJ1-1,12,TGTGCCAGCAGTGTAGGAAACACTGAAGCTTTCTTT,CASSVGNTEAFF
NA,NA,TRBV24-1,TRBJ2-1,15,TGTGCCACCAGTGATTCGGGGCACTCCTACAATGAGCAGTTCTTC,CATSDSGHSYNEQFF
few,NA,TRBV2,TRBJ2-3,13,TGTGCCAGCAGTGAATCCCCCACAGATACGCAGTATTTT,CASSESPTDTQYF
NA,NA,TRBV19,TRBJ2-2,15,TGTGCCAGTAGTTCCGGGGTCCTCAACACCGGGGAGCTGTTTTTT,CASSSGVLNTGELFF
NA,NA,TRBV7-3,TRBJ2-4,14,TGTGCCAGCAGCATCGAAGGAGGGCGGCACATTCAGTACTTC,CASSIEGGRHIQYF
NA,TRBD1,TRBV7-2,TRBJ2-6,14,TGTGCCAGATCAGGGGGATCTGGGGCCAACGTCCTGACTTTC,CARSGGSGANVLTF
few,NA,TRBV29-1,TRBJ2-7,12,TGCAGCGCCTCCACCCGTTCCTACGAGCAGTACTTC,CSASTRSYEQYF
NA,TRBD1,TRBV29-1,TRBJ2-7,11,TGCAGCGTGGGGGACAGGGACGAGCAGTACTTC,CSVGDRDEQYF
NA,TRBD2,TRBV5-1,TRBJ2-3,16,TGCGCCAGCAGCTTCTGGGGACTAGATGGCACAGATACGCAGTATTTT,CASSFWGLDGTDTQYF
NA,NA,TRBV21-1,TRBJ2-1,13,TGTGCCAGCAGCCCAGGGGGCAAGAGTGAGCAGTTCTTC,CASSPGGKSEQFF
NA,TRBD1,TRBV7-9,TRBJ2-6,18,TGTGCCAGCAGCCAAGCCGGGACAGTGCGATCTGGGGCCAACGTCCTGACTTTC,CASSQAGTVRSGANVLTF
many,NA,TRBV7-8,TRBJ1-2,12,TGTGCCAGCAGCTTTACGGGGAATGGCTACACCTTC,CASSFTGNGYTF
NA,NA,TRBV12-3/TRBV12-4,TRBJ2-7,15,TGTGCCAGCAGTTTCGGTATCTCCAACTCCTACGAGCAGTACTTC,CASSFGISNSYEQYF
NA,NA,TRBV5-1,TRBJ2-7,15,TGCGCCAGCAGCCCTCTACCGGACTTGAACCACGAGCAGTACTTC,CASSPLPDLNHEQYF
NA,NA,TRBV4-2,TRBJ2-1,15,TGTGCCAGCAGCCAAGATGGCAGGCCCTACAATGAGCAGTTCTTC,CASSQDGRPYNEQFF
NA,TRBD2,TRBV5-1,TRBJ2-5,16,TGCGCCAGCACCCGGACGGCTAGCGGAGGCCAAGAGACCCAGTACTTC,CASTRTASGGQETQYF
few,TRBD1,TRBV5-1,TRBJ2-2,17,TGCGCCAGCAGCTTGGGATGGACAGGGGCGAACACCGGGGAGCTGTTTTTT,CASSLGWTGANTGELFF
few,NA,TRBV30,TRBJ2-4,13,TGTGCCTGTTCTAAGGGGTTGGGGAACATTCAGTACTTC,CACSKGLGNIQYF
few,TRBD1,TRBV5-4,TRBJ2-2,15,TGTGCCAGCAGACCCGGGACAGGGAACACCGGGGAGCTGTTTTTT,CASRPGTGNTGELFF
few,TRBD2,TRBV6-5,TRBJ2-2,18,TGTGCCAGCAGTGGTGGACTAGCGGGGGGGCCAAGCACCGGGGAGCTGTTTTTT,CASSGGLAGGPSTGELFF
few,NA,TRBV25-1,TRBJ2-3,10,TGTGCCAGCAGTGAAGATACGCAGTATTTT,CASSEDTQYF
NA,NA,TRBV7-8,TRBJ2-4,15,TGTGCCAGCAGCTTAGAGAGGGTAGGGATTGGCATTCAGTACTTC,CASSLERVGIGIQYF
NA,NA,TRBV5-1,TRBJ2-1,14,TGCGCCAGCAGCTCCGAGAAGATCTACAATGAGCAGTTCTTC,CASSSEKIYNEQFF
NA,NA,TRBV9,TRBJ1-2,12,TGTGCCAGCAGCGTACCTAACTATGGCTACACCTTC,CASSVPNYGYTF
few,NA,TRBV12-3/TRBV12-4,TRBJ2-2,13,TGTGCCAGCAGTCCGTCGAACACCGGGGAGCTGTTTTTT,CASSPSNTGELFF
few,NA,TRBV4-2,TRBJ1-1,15,TGTGCCAGCAGCCAAGATCTTTACCCGAACACTGAAGCTTTCTTT,CASSQDLYPNTEAFF
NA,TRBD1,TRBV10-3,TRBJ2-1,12,TGTGCCATCAGTGGAGGGGGCTATGAGCAGTTCTTC,CAISGGGYEQFF
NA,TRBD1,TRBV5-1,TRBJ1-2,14,TGCGCCAGCAGCCGGGACAGGGCGGAGTATGGCTACACCTTC,CASSRDRAEYGYTF
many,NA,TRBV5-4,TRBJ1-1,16,TGTGCCAGCAGCTTTCGCGACAGAGGGCTGAACACTGAAGCTTTCTTT,CASSFRDRGLNTEAFF
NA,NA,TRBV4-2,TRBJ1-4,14,TGTGCCAGCAGCCCCGACAGAACTAATGAAAAACTGTTTTTT,CASSPDRTNEKLFF
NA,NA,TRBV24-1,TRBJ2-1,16,TGTGCCACCAGTGCCCCGGGAAGAAAGGGGGGAGATGAGCAGTTCTTC,CATSAPGRKGGDEQFF
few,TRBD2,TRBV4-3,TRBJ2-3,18,TGCGCCAGCAGCCAAGTGGTACTAGCGGGGGCCACACGACATACGCAGTATTTT,CASSQVVLAGATRHTQYF